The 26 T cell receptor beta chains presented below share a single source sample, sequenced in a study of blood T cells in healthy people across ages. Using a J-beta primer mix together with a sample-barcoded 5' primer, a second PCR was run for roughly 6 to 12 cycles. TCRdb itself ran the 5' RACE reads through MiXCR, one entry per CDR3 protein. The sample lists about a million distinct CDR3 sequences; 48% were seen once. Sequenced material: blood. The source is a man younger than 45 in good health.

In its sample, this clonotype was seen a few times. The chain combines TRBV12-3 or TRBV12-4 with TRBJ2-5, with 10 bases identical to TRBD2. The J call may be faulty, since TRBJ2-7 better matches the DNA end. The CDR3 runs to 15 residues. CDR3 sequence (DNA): TGTGCCAGCAGTTTAAGGCCTAGCGGGGGCCACGAGCAGTACTTC. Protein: CASSLRPSGGHEQYF.

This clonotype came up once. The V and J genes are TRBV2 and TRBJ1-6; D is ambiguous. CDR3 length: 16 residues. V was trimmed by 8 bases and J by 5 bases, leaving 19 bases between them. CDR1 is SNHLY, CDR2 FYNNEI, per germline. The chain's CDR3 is CASEVDTGLNNSPLHF. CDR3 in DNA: TGTGCCAGCGAGGTCGACACCGGCTTAAATAATTCACCCCTCCACTTT.

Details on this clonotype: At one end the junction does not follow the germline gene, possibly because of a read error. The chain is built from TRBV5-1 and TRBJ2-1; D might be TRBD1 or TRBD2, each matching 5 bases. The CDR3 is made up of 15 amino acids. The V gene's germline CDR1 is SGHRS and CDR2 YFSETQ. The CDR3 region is CASGLDPGPSDEQFF. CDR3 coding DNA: TGCGCCAGCGGCTTGGATCCGGGGCCGAGCGATGAGCAGTTCTTC. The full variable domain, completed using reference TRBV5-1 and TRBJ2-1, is KAGVTQTPRYLIKTRGQQVTLSCSPISGHRSVSWYQQTPGQGLQFLFEYFSETQRNKGNFPGRFSGRQFSNSRSEMNVSTLELGDSALYLCASGLDPGPSDEQFFGPGTRLTVL.

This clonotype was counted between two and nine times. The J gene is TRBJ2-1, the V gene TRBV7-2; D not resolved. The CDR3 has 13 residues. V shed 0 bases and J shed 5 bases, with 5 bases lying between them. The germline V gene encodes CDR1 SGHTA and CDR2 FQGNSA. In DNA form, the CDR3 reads TGTGCCAGCAGCTTAGCCCCAAACAATGAGCAGTTCTTC. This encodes CASSLAPNNEQFF.

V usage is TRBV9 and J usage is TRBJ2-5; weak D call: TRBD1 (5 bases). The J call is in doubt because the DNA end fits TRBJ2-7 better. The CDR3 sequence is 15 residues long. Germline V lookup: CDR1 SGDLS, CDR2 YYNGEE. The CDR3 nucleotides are TGTGCCAGCAGCGTAGAACAGGCCGGATCCTACGAGCAGTACTTC. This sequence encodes CASSVEQAGSYEQYF.

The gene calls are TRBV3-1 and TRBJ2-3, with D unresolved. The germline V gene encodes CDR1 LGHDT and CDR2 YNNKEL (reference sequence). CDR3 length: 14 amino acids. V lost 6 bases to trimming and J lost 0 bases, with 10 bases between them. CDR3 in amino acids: CASRRTASTDTQYF. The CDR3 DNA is TGTGCCAGCAGACGGACCGCAAGCACAGATACGCAGTATTTT.

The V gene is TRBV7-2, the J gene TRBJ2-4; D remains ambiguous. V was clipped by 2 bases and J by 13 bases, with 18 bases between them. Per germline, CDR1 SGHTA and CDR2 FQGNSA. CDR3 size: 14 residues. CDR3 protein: CASSLFHGPYGQYF. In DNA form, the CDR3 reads TGTGCCAGCAGCTTATTTCACGGCCCCTACGGGCAGTACTTC.

The CDR3 reads CASSQIGKGGNQPQHF. The CDR3 bases are TGCGCCAGCAGCCAAATCGGAAAGGGTGGCAATCAGCCCCAGCATTTT. This chain uses TRBV4-1 with TRBJ1-5; D is undetermined. V was clipped by 2 bases and J by 2 bases, with 13 bases between them. The CDR3 has 16 residues. Per the germline V gene, CDR1 is MGHRA and CDR2 is YSYEKL.

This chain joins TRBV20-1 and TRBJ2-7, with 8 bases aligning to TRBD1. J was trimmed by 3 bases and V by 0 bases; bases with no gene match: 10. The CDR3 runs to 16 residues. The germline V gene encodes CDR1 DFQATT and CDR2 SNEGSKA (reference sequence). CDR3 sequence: CSARDFRTGSNYEQYF. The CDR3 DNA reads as TGCAGTGCTAGAGATTTTAGGACAGGGTCGAACTACGAGCAGTACTTC.

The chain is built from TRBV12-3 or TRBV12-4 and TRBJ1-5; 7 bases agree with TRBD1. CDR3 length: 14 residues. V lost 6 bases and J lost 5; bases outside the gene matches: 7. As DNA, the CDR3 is TGTGCCAGCAGCCGGGACAGTGTTTATCAGCCCCAGCATTTT. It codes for CASSRDSVYQPQHF.

The CDR3 sequence is CASSTGQFADTQYF. In DNA, the CDR3 is TGCGCCAGCAGCACGGGACAGTTCGCAGATACGCAGTATTTT. The V call is TRBV5-1, the J call TRBJ2-3, with TRBD1 matching over 7 bases. The V and J ends lost 4 bases and 4 bases, in that order; junction bases with no gene match: 6. This CDR3 contains 14 residues. Per the germline V gene, CDR1 is SGHRS and CDR2 is YFSETQ.

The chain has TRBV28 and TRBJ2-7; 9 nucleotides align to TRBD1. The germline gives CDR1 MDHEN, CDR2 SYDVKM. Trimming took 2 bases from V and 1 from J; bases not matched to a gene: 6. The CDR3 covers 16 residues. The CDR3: CASSLRTGEASYEQYF. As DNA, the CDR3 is TGTGCCAGCAGTTTAAGGACAGGGGAAGCGTCCTACGAGCAGTACTTC.

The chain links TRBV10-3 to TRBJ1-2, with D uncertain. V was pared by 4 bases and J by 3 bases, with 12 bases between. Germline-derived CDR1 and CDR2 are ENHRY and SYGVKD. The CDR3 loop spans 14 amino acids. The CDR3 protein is CAISAEGADYGYTF. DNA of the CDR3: TGTGCCATCAGTGCGGAGGGTGCGGACTATGGCTACACCTTC.

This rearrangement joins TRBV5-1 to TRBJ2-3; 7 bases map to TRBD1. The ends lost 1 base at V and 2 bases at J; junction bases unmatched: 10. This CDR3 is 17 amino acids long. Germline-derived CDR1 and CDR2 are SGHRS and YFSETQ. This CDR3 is CASSLLGQFSYTDTQYF. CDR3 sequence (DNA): TGCGCCAGCAGCTTGTTGGGACAGTTTTCTTACACAGATACGCAGTATTTT.

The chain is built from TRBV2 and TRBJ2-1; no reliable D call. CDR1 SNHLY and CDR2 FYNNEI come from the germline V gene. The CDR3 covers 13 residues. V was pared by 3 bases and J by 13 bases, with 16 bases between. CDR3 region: CASSEGPEETQFF. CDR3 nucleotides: TGTGCCAGCAGTGAGGGCCCAGAAGAGACCCAGTTCTTC. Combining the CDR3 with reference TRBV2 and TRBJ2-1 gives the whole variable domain EPEVTQTPSHQVTQMGQEVILRCVPISNHLYFYWYRQILGQKVEFLVSFYNNEISEKSEIFDDQFSVERPDGSNFTLKIRSTKLEDSAMYFCASSEGPEETQFFGPGTRLTVL.

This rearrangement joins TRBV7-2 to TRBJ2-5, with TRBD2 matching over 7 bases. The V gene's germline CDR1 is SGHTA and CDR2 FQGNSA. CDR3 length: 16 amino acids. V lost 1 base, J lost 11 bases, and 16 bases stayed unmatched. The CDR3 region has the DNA TGTGCCAGCAGCTTAGTAACGGGGGGTGGTTACAATGAGCAGTACTTC. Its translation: CASSLVTGGGYNEQYF. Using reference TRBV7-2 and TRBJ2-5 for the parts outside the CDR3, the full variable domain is GAGVSQSPSNKVTEKGKDVELRCDPISGHTALYWYRQSLGQGLEFLIYFQGNSAPDKSGLPSDRFSAERTGGSVSTLTIQRTQQEDSAVYLCASSLVTGGGYNEQYFGPGTRLLVL.

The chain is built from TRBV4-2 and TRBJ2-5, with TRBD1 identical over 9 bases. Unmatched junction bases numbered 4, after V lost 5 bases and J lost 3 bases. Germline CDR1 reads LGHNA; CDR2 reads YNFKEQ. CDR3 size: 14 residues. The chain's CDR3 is CASSAGQGEETQYF. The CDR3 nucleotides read TGTGCCAGCAGCGCGGGACAGGGAGAAGAGACCCAGTACTTC.

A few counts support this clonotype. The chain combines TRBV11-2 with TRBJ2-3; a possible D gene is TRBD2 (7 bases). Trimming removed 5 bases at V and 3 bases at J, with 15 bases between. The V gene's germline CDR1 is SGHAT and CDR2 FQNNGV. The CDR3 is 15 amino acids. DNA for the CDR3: TGTGCCAGCAGCCGCCCTGGGGGGGCTACAGATACGCAGTATTTT. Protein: CASSRPGGATDTQYF.

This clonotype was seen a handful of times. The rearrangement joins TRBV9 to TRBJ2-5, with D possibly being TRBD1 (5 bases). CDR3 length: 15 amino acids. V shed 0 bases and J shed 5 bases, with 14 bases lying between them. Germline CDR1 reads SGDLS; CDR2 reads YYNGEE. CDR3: CASSVEGQRSETQYF. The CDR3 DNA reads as TGTGCCAGCAGCGTAGAGGGGCAAAGGTCGGAGACCCAGTACTTC.

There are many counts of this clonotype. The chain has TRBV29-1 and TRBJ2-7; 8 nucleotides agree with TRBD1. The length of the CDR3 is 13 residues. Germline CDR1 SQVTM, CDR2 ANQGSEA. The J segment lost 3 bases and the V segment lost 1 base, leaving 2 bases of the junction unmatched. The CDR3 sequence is CSVEGDRIYEQYF. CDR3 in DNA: TGCAGCGTTGAAGGGGACAGGATCTACGAGCAGTACTTC.

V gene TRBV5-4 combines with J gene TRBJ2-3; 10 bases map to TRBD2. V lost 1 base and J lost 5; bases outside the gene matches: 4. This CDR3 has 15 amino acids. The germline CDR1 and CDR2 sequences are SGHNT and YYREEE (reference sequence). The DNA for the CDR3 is TGTGCCAGCAGCTTGTGGACTAGCGGACGAGATACGCAGTATTTT. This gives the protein CASSLWTSGRDTQYF.

The CDR3 sequence is CASSLNRGGNEQFF. CDR3 DNA: TGTGCCAGCAGCTTAAATCGTGGCGGGAATGAGCAGTTCTTC. This chain links TRBV7-2 with TRBJ2-1; D is possibly TRBD2 (5 bases). The length of the CDR3 is 14 residues. The germline V gene has CDR1 SGHTA and CDR2 FQGNSA. V was clipped by 2 bases and J by 7 bases, with 12 bases between them. Supplemented by reference TRBV7-2 and TRBJ2-1, the full variable domain reads GAGVSQSPSNKVTEKGKDVELRCDPISGHTALYWYRQSLGQGLEFLIYFQGNSAPDKSGLPSDRFSAERTGGSVSTLTIQRTQQEDSAVYLCASSLNRGGNEQFFGPGTRLTVL.

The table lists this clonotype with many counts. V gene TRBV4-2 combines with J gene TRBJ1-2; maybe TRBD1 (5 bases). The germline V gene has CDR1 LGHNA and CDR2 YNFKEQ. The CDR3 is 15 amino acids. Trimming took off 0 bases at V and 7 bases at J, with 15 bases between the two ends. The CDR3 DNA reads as TGTGCCAGCAGCCAAGATTATAAAGGGGACTCTGGCTACACCTTC. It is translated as CASSQDYKGDSGYTF.

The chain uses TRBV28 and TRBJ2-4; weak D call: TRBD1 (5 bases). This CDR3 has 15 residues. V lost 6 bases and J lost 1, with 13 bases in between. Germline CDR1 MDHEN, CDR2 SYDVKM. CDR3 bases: TGTGCCAGCAGAGGGGATGGTCAGGCCAAAAACATTCAGTACTTC. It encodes CASRGDGQAKNIQYF.

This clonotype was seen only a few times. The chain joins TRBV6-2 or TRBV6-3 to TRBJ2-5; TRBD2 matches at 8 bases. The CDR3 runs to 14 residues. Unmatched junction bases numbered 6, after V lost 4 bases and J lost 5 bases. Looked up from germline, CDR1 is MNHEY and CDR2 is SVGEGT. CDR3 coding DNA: TGTGCCAGCAGTTCAATTAGCGGGGACGAGACCCAGTACTTC. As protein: CASSSISGDETQYF.

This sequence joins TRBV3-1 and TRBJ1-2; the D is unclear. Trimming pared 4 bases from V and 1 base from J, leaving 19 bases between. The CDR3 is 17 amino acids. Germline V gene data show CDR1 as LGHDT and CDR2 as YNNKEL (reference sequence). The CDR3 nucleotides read TGTGCCAGCAGCCCGGACCTTCGTCAGTACAGTAACTATGGCTACACCTTC. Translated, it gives CASSPDLRQYSNYGYTF.